The 20 T cell receptor beta chains in this list originate from one sample, sequenced in a study of shared clonotypes between healthy human individuals. Data came from immunoSEQ multiplex PCR; TCRdb stores just in-frame clones and leaves some out. The sample lists more than 2,000,000 clones, more than 80% seen once, with roughly 0.15% in the top ten. Sequenced input: naive CD4+ T cells sorted from blood. Subset described: CD45RA+ positively selected. These receptors were obtained from a man aged 18 to 29 in good health.

This clone was detected only once. The chain is built from TRBV18 and TRBJ2-2, with D hard to call. V was cut by 2 bases and J by 5 bases, with 18 bases left in between. The CDR3 totals 17 residues. Germline assignment: CDR1 KGHSH and CDR2 LQKENI. Written as DNA, the CDR3 is TGTGCCAGCTCACCAAATTCGGTTCTCCATCTGACCGGGGAGCTGTTTTTT. Amino acids: CASSPNSVLHLTGELFF.

The chain is built from TRBV7-9 and TRBJ2-2, with TRBD2 matching 11 bases. The CDR3 consists of 17 residues. V shed 3 bases and J 0 bases; nucleotides not matched to a gene: 3. Germline CDR1 and CDR2: SEHNR and FQNEAQ (reference sequence). CDR3 nucleotide sequence: TGTGCCAGCAGCTTTGGGGGACTAGCGGCGAACACCGGGGAGCTGTTTTTT. Translation gives CASSFGGLAANTGELFF.

The V call is TRBV6-6, the J call TRBJ1-1; D is possibly TRBD1 (6 bases). V was trimmed by 5 bases and J by 4 bases, leaving 11 bases between them. The V gene's germline CDR1 is MNHNY and CDR2 SVGAGI (reference sequence). The CDR3 totals 13 residues. The CDR3 spells CASSPQGSTEAFF. DNA for the CDR3: TGTGCCAGCAGTCCTCAGGGGAGCACTGAAGCTTTCTTT.

The chain combines TRBV9 with TRBJ1-1, with D perhaps TRBD1 (5 bases). There are 15 residues in the CDR3. V lost 0 bases and J lost 7, with 16 bases in between. Germline V CDR1 and CDR2: SGDLS, YYNGEE. CDR3 residues: CASSVEDLGLSEAFF. The CDR3 DNA follows: TGTGCCAGCAGCGTAGAAGATCTGGGGCTCAGTGAAGCTTTCTTT. The whole variable domain, filled in from reference TRBV9 and TRBJ1-1, reads DSGVTQTPKHLITATGQRVTLRCSPRSGDLSVYWYQQSLDQGLQFLIQYYNGEERAKGNILERFSAQQFPDLHSELNLSSLELGDSALYFCASSVEDLGLSEAFFGQGTRLTVV.

This CDR3 is CASSKTGNTGELFF. The CDR3 coding sequence is TGTGCCAGCAGCAAGACCGGGAACACCGGGGAGCTGTTTTTT. The V and J genes are TRBV21-1 and TRBJ2-2. TRBV21-1 corresponds to a pseudogene. The CDR3 consists of 14 residues.

The gene calls are TRBV25-1 and TRBJ2-7; the D gene is possibly TRBD2 (5 bases). Trimming took 8 bases from V and 0 from J, leaving 11 bases between them. Germline V gives CDR1 MGHDK, CDR2 SYGVNS. The CDR3 runs 13 residues. CDR3 in DNA: TGTGCCAGCGCCAGACTAAGCTCCTACGAGCAGTACTTC. Amino acid sequence: CASARLSSYEQYF.

The chain links TRBV9 to TRBJ2-7; either TRBD1 or TRBD2 may fit D (5 bases each). The CDR3 contains 13 residues. Germline V gene data show CDR1 as SGDLS and CDR2 as YYNGEE. The V and J ends lost 3 bases and 2 bases respectively, with 9 bases between them. In DNA, the CDR3 is TGTGCCAGCAGCGGGGGACCCACCTACGAGCAGTACTTC. Translating it yields CASSGGPTYEQYF.

The chain is built from TRBV11-3 and TRBJ2-3; D gene uncertain. Germline CDR1 SGHNT, CDR2 YENEEA. The CDR3 has 12 amino acids. The V end lost 5 bases, the J end lost 6 bases, and 9 bases lay between the germline ends. The CDR3 reads CASSPGSDTQYF. CDR3 DNA: TGTGCCAGCAGCCCCGGCTCGGATACGCAGTATTTT.

This chain links TRBV28 with TRBJ2-5; no reliable D call. V was trimmed by 1 base and J by 1 base, leaving 7 bases between them. Germline V gene data show CDR1 as MDHEN and CDR2 as SYDVKM. The CDR3 contains 14 residues. CDR3 loop: CASSLLNSQETQYF. CDR3 nucleotide sequence: TGTGCCAGCAGTTTATTAAACAGCCAAGAGACCCAGTACTTC.

The chain combines TRBV30 with TRBJ2-3; D might be TRBD2 (6 bases). Germline V gene data show CDR1 as GTSNPN and CDR2 as SVGIG (reference sequence). V was shortened by 3 bases and J by 5 bases, with 21 bases between the two germline ends. The CDR3 extends over 16 amino acids. The chain's CDR3 is CAWRGDFTPLVDTQYF. CDR3 nucleotide sequence: TGTGCCTGGAGGGGGGACTTCACGCCCCTAGTAGATACGCAGTATTTT.

CDR3 loop: CASSMGQSEQYF. The CDR3 coding sequence is TGCGCCAGCAGCATGGGACAAAGCGAGCAGTACTTC. The rearrangement links TRBV5-1 to TRBJ2-7, with a tentative D call TRBD1 (6 bases). Germline loops: CDR1 SGHRS, CDR2 YFSETQ. The CDR3 contains 12 residues. The V gene lost 4 bases and the J gene lost 6 bases, with 11 bases spanning the gap.

The chain employs TRBV7-9 and TRBJ2-3, with 15 positions matching TRBD2. The CDR3 extends over 16 amino acids. Germline V gene sequence: CDR1 SEHNR, CDR2 FQNEAQ (reference sequence). Trimming cost V 5 bases and J 2 bases; bases outside gene matches: 2. The CDR3 bases are TGTGCCAGCAGCCGGACTAGCGGGGGGGACACAGATACGCAGTATTTT. Protein product: CASSRTSGGDTDTQYF.

The J gene is TRBJ1-5, the V gene TRBV27; 7 bases fit TRBD1. Losses at the gene ends were 4 bases for V and 0 bases for J; bases not matched to a gene: 6. The length of the CDR3 is 16 residues. The germline V gene encodes CDR1 MNHEY and CDR2 SMNVEV (reference sequence). This CDR3 reads CASSSDRTDSNQPQHF. Here the CDR3 DNA reads TGTGCCAGCAGTTCGGACAGGACAGATAGCAATCAGCCCCAGCATTTT.

This clone was detected only once. CDR3 in DNA: TGTGCCAGTAGTATTCAGGCCAGGGGAAATCAGCCCCAGCATTTT. Translating gives CASSIQARGNQPQHF. This chain links TRBV19 with TRBJ1-5; a possible D gene is TRBD1 (6 bases). The CDR3 extends over 15 amino acids. CDR1 and CDR2 (germline): LNHDA, SQIVND (reference sequence). V was shortened by 3 bases and J by 4 bases, with 13 bases between the two germline ends.

About this clone itself: The junction does not match germline at one end; this may be a read error. This rearrangement joins TRBV7-7 to TRBJ1-1, with D possibly TRBD1 on 5 matching bases. From germline, CDR1 is SSHAT and CDR2 FNYEAQ (reference sequence). The CDR3 runs 14 residues. CDR3 in amino acids: CASSLDRGNTEAFF. CDR3 in DNA: TGTGCTAGCAGCTTAGATAGGGGGAACACTGAAGCTTTCTTT.

Concerning this clone itself: The same CDR3 also results from other DNA sequences found in this sample. J is TRBJ1-5 and V is TRBV5-1, with D possibly matching TRBD1 (5 bases). Between the trimmed V and J ends, which lost 3 bases and 1 base, there was a span of 8 bases. Germline CDR1 and CDR2: SGHRS and YFSETQ. This CDR3 region has 14 residues. The CDR3 is CASSSGGSNQPQHF. CDR3 in DNA: TGCGCCAGCAGCTCCGGGGGGAGCAATCAGCCCCAGCATTTT.

The count of this clone is one. This chain uses TRBV27 with TRBJ1-6, with D possibly TRBD1 on 6 matching bases. CDR3 length: 17 residues. V shed 5 bases and J shed 5 bases, with 19 bases lying between them. Germline V gene data show CDR1 as MNHEY and CDR2 as SMNVEV (reference sequence). The CDR3 spells CASSPLLGGANNSPLHF. The CDR3 coding sequence is TGTGCCAGCAGTCCCCTGCTCGGGGGGGCGAATAATTCACCCCTCCACTTT.

This clone was detected a few times. This specimen includes other DNA sequences encoding the same CDR3. The chain employs TRBV6-4 and TRBJ1-1; D is ambiguous. The germline V and J ends were trimmed by 4 bases and 1 base, with 7 bases remaining between them. The CDR3 loop spans 13 amino acids. In germline, CDR1 is MRHNA, CDR2 SNTAGT. This CDR3 is CASSGDGNTEAFF. The CDR3 DNA follows: TGTGCCAGCAGTGGAGACGGGAACACTGAAGCTTTCTTT.

This sequence joins TRBV27 and TRBJ2-2; D is perhaps TRBD1 or TRBD2 (5 bases each). The germline CDR1 and CDR2 sequences are MNHEY and SMNVEV (reference sequence). The CDR3 spans 16 residues. Trimming pared 4 bases from V and 1 base from J, leaving 13 bases between. The CDR3 here is CASSSRRGVNTGELFF. The CDR3 nucleotides read TGTGCCAGCAGTTCTAGGCGAGGGGTGAACACCGGGGAGCTGTTTTTT.

This rearrangement joins TRBV5-8 to TRBJ2-1; tentative D call: TRBD2 (6 bases). Trimming took off 3 bases at V and 4 bases at J, with 11 bases between the two ends. The germline CDR1 and CDR2 sequences are SGHTS and YDEGEE. The CDR3 loop spans 14 amino acids. The CDR3 here is CASSSWGGYNEQFF. The CDR3 DNA reads as TGTGCCAGCAGCTCTTGGGGAGGTTACAATGAGCAGTTCTTC.